This T cell receptor (beta chain) was sequenced during a study of blood T cells in healthy people across ages (dated by TCRdb to 2013 to 2016). About the investigation overall: In model experiments, template switching captured about one uniquely barcoded TCR beta cDNA molecule for every two T cells. For two donors (one aged 18 to 29 and one aged 80 or older), the study analyzed two additional independent replicas of 1 million unique cDNA reads from the same blood draw. Donors of different ages were randomly distributed across sequencing lanes to avoid experimental bias. Using deep sequencing normalized with unique cDNA molecular identifiers, the study measured how TCR beta repertoire diversity changes with age. The donors were split into four age groups: young (average about 16 years), middle-aged (about 40), aged (roughly 68) and long-lived (more than 80). Study-wide conclusions, independent of this receptor: Compared with the aged group, the long-lived group had more naive CD4+ T cells, fewer expanded clones and increased TCR diversity, a pattern suggesting age selection. The CMV infection status of donors was not known, potentially confounding age-related changes in expanded clonotypes. Observed TCR beta diversity per million T cells fell roughly linearly with age, and a significant reduction was already apparent by age around 40. A strong correlation was found between observed TCR beta diversity and the percentage of naive T cells measured by flow cytometry. Because profiling used bulk unsorted PBMCs, naive and antigen-experienced compartments could not be compared conclusively. Estimates of total diversity based on one million sequenced T cells were regarded as lower bounds and as underestimates.

The library was built by means of 5' RACE. The sequencer was an Illumina HiSeq 2500. The second PCR ran for roughly 7 to 11 cycles and used a J-beta primer mix along with a sample-barcoded 5' primer. Each TCR beta cDNA molecule received a unique molecular identifier from a template-switch 5' adaptor carrying 12 random nucleotides. At least 2.5 million CDR3-containing paired-end reads were obtained from each sample. All of the RNA was converted into first-strand cDNA using the Mint cDNA synthesis kit, with a TRBC-specific oligonucleotide serving as the primer. Following uracil-DNA glycosylase treatment, a first 18-cycle PCR with universal primers M1SS and BC2_uni_R was performed on all cDNA. The study's processing was this. For normalization, 1 million high-quality reads were randomly selected from each sample, with every read carrying a distinct molecular identifier. Instead of being binned into consensus sequences, reads with shared molecular identifiers were discarded. MiTCR, with a Q25 quality threshold and the strictest error-elimination algorithm, was used for CDR3 identification, clonotype clustering and error correction. A nonparametric unseen species model with Euler transformation was used to estimate lower-bound total TCR beta diversity. Using fastp at Q25 and MiXCR, TCRdb reprocessed the public reads and kept productive beta chains. Entries that share a CDR3 protein sequence are merged under the most common genes and DNA. The V and J calls follow TCRdb's processing rather than the paper's. In this sample the table shows more than 1.4 million distinct CDR3 sequences, 42% of which occur a single time. The ten biggest clones cover 6.5% to 10% of the sample.

Donors were 39 systemically healthy Caucasian individuals from Russia aged 6 to 90 years. Each donor gave approximately 10 milliliters of peripheral blood, collected into EDTA-treated Vacutainer tubes. Ficoll-Paque density-gradient centrifugation was used to isolate PBMCs, with at least 7 million obtained per sample. Total RNA was extracted from PBMCs with Trizol reagent, with at least 5 micrograms obtained per sample. For every donor, flow cytometry on a PBMC aliquot measured the percentage of naive CD45RAhigh/CD27high T cells. Reading from cysteine to phenylalanine, the CDR3 counts 17 amino acids. Here the CDR3 DNA is all that survives: 51 bases in frame from base 1. The germline V gene (reference sequence) supplies CDR1 DFQATT and CDR2 SNEGSKA. In its sample, this clonotype was seen once. It lacks a known antigen. Base qualities are not at hand, and no much larger clone is one base apart.

The chain joins TRBV20-1 to TRBJ2-1; TRBD2 aligns with 8 central bases. The J call may be incorrect, as the DNA end agrees better with TRBJ2-7. The sequence derives from a young woman in good health. The specimen sequenced was blood. The CDR3 protein: CSARVRPGGASYNEQYF. In nucleotide form, the sequence is TGCAGTGCTAGAGTCCGACCCGGGGGGGCCTCCTACAATGAGCAGTACTTC.